The clone carrying this TCR beta chain was counted only a few times. Original analysis: For nucleated cells, counts were estimated from reference gene primer amplification. Libraries were prepared by immunoSEQ multiplex PCR; TCRdb keeps only in-frame clonotypes and omits some of them. V, J and clone size are those of that table, while D and trimming were read from the DNA. The sample carries about 46,000 clones, around 87% recorded once. The data were obtained in a study of blood T cell repertoires in COVID-19. Study overall: Samples representing acute and convalescent COVID-19 were sourced from the United States, Italy and Spain. T cells, B-cell-depleted T cells, or PBMCs supplied cDNA or gDNA.

The CDR3 is 15 amino acids. Looked up from germline, CDR1 is SGHVS and CDR2 is FQNEAQ. Trimming removed 0 bases from V and 7 bases from J; junction bases left unmatched: 6. Participants, about 18 to 100 years old, spanned approximately 26 US areas. The sequence came from a woman aged 45-65 years who had recovered from COVID-19. The sequenced sample was PBMCs or T cells enriched from blood (not recorded which). The chain joins TRBV7-8 to TRBJ1-5; 7 bases fit TRBD1. CDR3 loop: CASSLATGTGQPQHF. CDR3 coding DNA: TGTGCCAGCAGCTTAGCGACAGGGACGGGCCAGCCCCAGCATTTT.